The 5 T cell receptor beta chains below come from one sample, sequenced in a study of T-cell memory formation after mild COVID-19. One entry per CDR3 protein results from TCRdb running MiXCR on the 5' RACE reads. The sample has about 30,000 distinct CDR3 sequences; 9% to 15% are singletons. Sequencing was performed on PBMCs or a T cell subset sorted from them (not recorded which). Source of these receptors: an adult woman who had mild COVID-19 (a few samples of this study predate the infection). Cell type and time point are not known.

At least ten counts were recorded for this clonotype. This sequence joins TRBV20-1 and TRBJ1-1; 7 nucleotides align to TRBD1. With V trimmed by 6 bases and J by 0 bases, 4 bases remained unmatched. The CDR3 is 13 residues long. Germline V gives CDR1 DFQATT, CDR2 SNEGSKA (reference sequence). The CDR3 DNA reads as TGCAGTGCCTCGGGACAGTTGAACACTGAAGCTTTCTTT. Protein product: CSASGQLNTEAFF.

This rearrangement joins TRBV5-5 to TRBJ1-2, with no clear D. CDR3 length: 15 amino acids. V was cut by 0 bases and J by 0 bases, with 9 bases left in between. CDR1 is SGHKS and CDR2 is YYEKEE in the germline V gene (reference sequence). The DNA for the CDR3 is TGTGCCAGCAGCTTGGAAGTATATTCTAACTATGGCTACACCTTC. This gives the protein CASSLEVYSNYGYTF.

This clonotype came up many times. J is TRBJ2-3 and V is TRBV6-6, with D perhaps TRBD2 (5 bases). CDR1 and CDR2 (germline): MNHNY, SVGAGI (reference sequence). The CDR3 length is 12 residues. V lost 4 bases to trimming and J lost 8 bases, with 10 bases between them. In DNA form, the CDR3 reads TGTGCCAGCAGTTCCCCGGGAACTACGCAGTATTTT. Its translation: CASSSPGTTQYF.

This clonotype was seen ten or more times. V gene TRBV6-2 or TRBV6-3 combines with J gene TRBJ1-2; D is unclear. Germline assignment: CDR1 MNHEY and CDR2 SVGEGT. Trimming stripped 4 bases from V and 8 bases from J, with 14 bases between. CDR3 length: 13 amino acids. CDR3 sequence: CASSSARFLGYTF. For the CDR3, the DNA is TGTGCCAGCAGTTCGGCTCGATTCCTAGGCTACACCTTC.

Ten or more counts support this clonotype. The gene calls are TRBV20-1 and TRBJ2-1; no clear D. Trimming shortened V by 0 bases and J by 6 bases, and 9 bases separated the two germline ends. The CDR3 contains 13 residues. The V gene's germline CDR1 is DFQATT and CDR2 SNEGSKA (reference sequence). The CDR3 nucleotides are TGCAGTGCTAGAGATCCCAACACCAATGAGCAGTTCTTC. It is translated as CSARDPNTNEQFF.